A single T cell receptor beta chain is shown here with its context. Clones were read by immunoSEQ multiplex PCR, and TCRdb kept only the in-frame ones, dropping some. Among 550,000 to 800,000 clones, around two thirds were seen once, and the ten largest hold about 1.8%. Deletions cut 3 bases from V and 0 bases from J, with 9 bases between. Germline loops: CDR1 SNHLY, CDR2 FYNNEI. The CDR3 totals 15 residues. This sample is drawn from a study of shared clonotypes between healthy human individuals. The clonotype was recovered from a woman under 40 in good health. The sample comprised memory CD4+ T cells sorted from blood. Subset described: CD45RA-negative fraction. V is TRBV2 and J is TRBJ1-3; D is possibly TRBD1 (5 bases). CDR3 protein: CASSDMGRSGNTIYF. CDR3 coding DNA: TGTGCCAGCAGTGATATGGGACGCTCTGGAAACACCATATATTTT.